Listed here are 22 T cell receptor beta chains from one sample, sequenced in a study of blood T cell repertoires in COVID-19. TCRdb keeps only in-frame clones here, not all; method: immunoSEQ multiplex PCR. Of approximately 230,000 clones in the sample, around 80% were seen once. The sequenced sample was PBMCs or T cells enriched from blood (not recorded which). The source is a man in his forties who had recovered from COVID-19.

The gene calls are TRBV5-4 and TRBJ2-7; no definite D call. V was trimmed by 4 bases and J by 6 bases, leaving 17 bases between them. The CDR3 contains 14 residues. Germline V CDR1 and CDR2: SGHNT, YYREEE (reference sequence). CDR3 in DNA: TGTGCCAGCAGCCATCACTCCCCGCCTTTCGAGCAGTACTTC. This encodes CASSHHSPPFEQYF. The entire variable domain, with the rest obtained from reference TRBV5-4 and TRBJ2-7, is as follows: ETGVTQSPTHLIKTRGQQVTLRCSSQSGHNTVSWYQQALGQGPQFIFQYYREEENGRGNFPPRFSGLQFPNYSSELNVNALELDDSALYLCASSHHSPPFEQYFGPGTRLTVT.

V usage is TRBV9 and J usage is TRBJ2-1; 8 bases match TRBD1. Trimming removed 4 bases from V and 9 bases from J; junction bases left unmatched: 15. The CDR3 runs 16 residues. Germline V gene sequence: CDR1 SGDLS, CDR2 YYNGEE. The CDR3 nucleotides read TGTGCCAGCAGCCAGGGGGCACCGAGATCCGGCGGTGAGCAGTTCTTC. As protein: CASSQGAPRSGGEQFF.

This chain links TRBV27 with TRBJ2-1; 7 bases line up with TRBD1. CDR3 length: 17 amino acids. The V gene's germline CDR1 is MNHEY and CDR2 SMNVEV (reference sequence). The junction had 15 bases not matched to a gene; V was cut back by 5 bases and J by 5 bases. CDR3 residues: CASSDSTGNPTDNEQFF. CDR3 in DNA: TGTGCCAGCAGTGACTCGACAGGGAACCCTACAGACAATGAGCAGTTCTTC.

The CDR3 loop reads CASSHRGGEMNTEAFF. As DNA, the CDR3 is TGTGCCAGCAGCCACAGGGGGGGCGAGATGAACACTGAAGCTTTCTTT. This chain connects TRBV9 to TRBJ1-1, with 8 bases identical to TRBD1. This CDR3 is built from 16 residues. CDR1 SGDLS and CDR2 YYNGEE come from the germline V gene. Trimming at V came to 4 bases and at J to 0 bases, leaving 8 bases not matched to a gene.

The gene calls are TRBV28 and TRBJ2-7, with a tentative D call TRBD2 (6 bases). Trimming left V 5 bases short and J 0 bases short, with 14 bases between. CDR1 MDHEN and CDR2 SYDVKM come from the germline V gene. The CDR3 runs 15 residues. CDR3 nucleotides: TGTGCCAGCAGTACACCCCATAGCGGCTCCTACGAGCAGTACTTC. This sequence encodes CASSTPHSGSYEQYF.

V gene TRBV7-8 combines with J gene TRBJ2-6, with 10 nucleotides matching TRBD2. Trimming at V came to 5 bases and at J to 4 bases, leaving 2 bases not matched to a gene. The CDR3 sequence is 15 residues long. Germline V gene lookup returns CDR1 SGHVS and CDR2 FQNEAQ. The CDR3 DNA sequence: TGTGCCAGCAGCCCTAGCGGGGGAGGGGCCAACGTCCTGACTTTC. This codes for CASSPSGGGANVLTF. Full variable domain (missing parts from reference TRBV7-8 and TRBJ2-6): GAGVSQSPRYKVAKRGQDVALRCDPISGHVSLFWYQQALGQGPEFLTYFQNEAQLDKSGLPSDRFFAERPEGSVSTLKIQRTQQEDSAVYLCASSPSGGGANVLTFGAGSRLTVL.

This clone appeared once. In DNA, the CDR3 is TGCGCCAGCAGCCAAGATCGGGGACGGGGGGGCCGCACCGGGGAGCTGTTTTTT. This codes for CASSQDRGRGGRTGELFF. The gene calls are TRBV4-1 and TRBJ2-2, with 8 bases that match TRBD2. The J segment lost 4 bases and the V segment lost 0 bases, leaving 10 bases of the junction unmatched. Germline CDR1 reads MGHRA; CDR2 reads YSYEKL. The CDR3 loop spans 18 amino acids.

V usage is TRBV10-3 and J usage is TRBJ2-3; 9 positions match TRBD2. CDR3 size: 12 residues. Germline loops: CDR1 ENHRY, CDR2 SYGVKD. J was trimmed by 11 bases and V by 3 bases; bases with no gene match: 3. The CDR3 DNA sequence: TGTGCCATCAGTGACCAAGCGGGAGGGCAGTATTTT. Protein sequence: CAISDQAGGQYF.

The chain carries TRBV5-4 and TRBJ2-3, with TRBD1 identical over 8 bases. Germline V gene sequence: CDR1 SGHNT, CDR2 YYREEE (reference sequence). Trimming cost V 5 bases and J 4 bases; bases outside gene matches: 12. This CDR3 has 16 amino acids. CDR3 DNA sequence: TGTGCCAGCAGATCCTCCCCGGACAGGGTAGCAGATACGCAGTATTTT. It specifies CASRSSPDRVADTQYF.

The chain's CDR3 is CAWSVLSGWGGYTF. CDR3 DNA: TGTGCCTGGAGTGTATTGTCGGGATGGGGTGGCTACACCTTC. The genes are TRBV30 and TRBJ1-2; D gene uncertain. V shed 0 bases and J shed 7 bases, with 15 bases lying between them. The V gene's germline CDR1 is GTSNPN and CDR2 SVGIG (reference sequence). The CDR3 spans 14 residues.

The chain couples TRBV2 to TRBJ1-6, with D possibly being TRBD1 (5 bases). Per the germline V gene, CDR1 is SNHLY and CDR2 is FYNNEI. V was clipped by 7 bases and J by 0 bases, with 10 bases between them. The CDR3 is 15 residues long. The CDR3 spells CASIRQSSYNSPLHF. CDR3 in DNA: TGTGCCAGCATCCGACAGAGCTCCTATAATTCACCCCTCCACTTT.

The chain employs TRBV24-1 and TRBJ1-5; D is uncertain. The CDR3 has 12 residues. V was shortened by 6 bases and J by 5 bases, with 7 bases between the two germline ends. The germline CDR1 and CDR2 sequences are KGHDR and SFDVKD. CDR3: CATSLADQPQHF. In DNA, the CDR3 is TGTGCCACCAGTTTGGCAGATCAGCCCCAGCATTTT.

Remarks on this clone: A single base separates this from a much larger clone, so it may be a read error. The chain is built from TRBV7-9 and TRBJ2-2; D is unclear. This CDR3 has 12 residues. The ends were cut back, 5 bases at V and 2 bases at J, with 3 bases in the middle. The germline CDR1 and CDR2 sequences are SEHNR and FQNEAQ (reference sequence). The CDR3 spells CASSLNTGELFF. CDR3 nucleotides: TGTGCCAGCAGCCTAAACACCGGGGAGCTGTTTTTT.

The sample holds one count of this clone. The chain carries TRBV7-2 and TRBJ2-7; D may be TRBD2 (6 bases). V gave up 1 base and J gave up 2 bases, with 12 bases separating them. Germline V gives CDR1 SGHTA, CDR2 FQGNSA. The CDR3 runs to 15 residues. This chain's CDR3 is CASSLVLGGAYEQYF. The CDR3, as DNA: TGTGCCAGCAGCTTAGTTCTGGGGGGTGCCTACGAGCAGTACTTC.

This chain connects TRBV18 to TRBJ1-2, with TRBD1 matching over 11 bases. Per germline, CDR1 KGHSH and CDR2 LQKENI. The V and J ends lost 0 bases and 5 bases, in that order; junction bases with no gene match: 2. The CDR3 consists of 15 residues. CDR3 DNA sequence: TGTGCCAGCTCACCACCTGGGACAGGGGGATATGGCTACACCTTC. This gives the protein CASSPPGTGGYGYTF.

The chain combines TRBV2 with TRBJ2-7; 7 bases match TRBD2. Losses at the gene ends were 7 bases for V and 0 bases for J; bases not matched to a gene: 6. From germline, CDR1 is SNHLY and CDR2 FYNNEI. This CDR3 spans 14 amino acids. Here the CDR3 DNA reads TGTGCCAGCATGCCGGGACTACCCTCCTACGAGCAGTACTTC. Its protein product is CASMPGLPSYEQYF.

J is TRBJ2-2 and V is TRBV21-1; the D call of TRBD2 is as the table states it, not checked on the DNA. TRBV21-1 is a known pseudogene. This CDR3 has 12 amino acids. This CDR3 is CASTRGGSELFF. CDR3 nucleotide sequence: TGTGCCAGCACCCGGGGGGGCAGTGAGCTGTTTTTT.

V is TRBV7-3 and J is TRBJ2-7; a possible D gene is TRBD1 (6 bases). CDR3 size: 13 residues. Germline values: CDR1 SGHTA, CDR2 FQGTGA. Trimming removed 1 base from V and 3 bases from J, with 7 bases in between. The CDR3 loop reads CASSLSRGYEQYF. CDR3 coding DNA: TGTGCCAGCAGCTTAAGCAGGGGCTACGAGCAGTACTTC.

The rearrangement links TRBV5-1 to TRBJ2-5; 9 bases line up with TRBD1. Germline assignment: CDR1 SGHRS and CDR2 YFSETQ. The ends lost 4 bases at V and 5 bases at J; junction bases unmatched: 12. The CDR3 runs 16 residues. CDR3 DNA: TGCGCCAGCAGCACCCGAGGACAGGGGTGGGGGGAGACCCAGTACTTC. Translation: CASSTRGQGWGETQYF.

This clone turned up a few times. The V gene is TRBV3-1 (or the pseudogene TRBV3-2), the J gene TRBJ2-7; D is unresolved. Germline CDR1 and CDR2: LGHDT and YNNKEL (reference sequence). V lost 4 bases and J lost 0, with 10 bases in between. The CDR3 contains 14 residues. The CDR3 nucleotides are TGTGCCAGCAGCCGGGCATCGAGCTCCTACGAGCAGTACTTC. Protein: CASSRASSSYEQYF.

V usage is TRBV7-9 and J usage is TRBJ2-7; D is unclear. Trimming stripped 5 bases from V and 3 bases from J, with 11 bases between. This CDR3 spans 13 amino acids. CDR1 is SEHNR and CDR2 is FQNEAQ in the germline V gene (reference sequence). CDR3 sequence: CASSRTEIYEQYF. Here the CDR3 DNA reads TGTGCCAGCAGCCGAACAGAGATCTACGAGCAGTACTTC.

The CDR3 is CASSPNGGSGANVLTF. CDR3 in DNA: TGTGCCAGCAGCCCTAATGGGGGGTCTGGGGCCAACGTCCTGACTTTC. The chain joins TRBV3-1 (or the pseudogene TRBV3-2) to TRBJ2-6; D is perhaps TRBD2 (6 bases). In germline, CDR1 is LGHDT, CDR2 YNNKEL (reference sequence). The CDR3 spans 16 residues. V dropped 4 bases and J dropped 1 base, with 11 bases sitting between them.